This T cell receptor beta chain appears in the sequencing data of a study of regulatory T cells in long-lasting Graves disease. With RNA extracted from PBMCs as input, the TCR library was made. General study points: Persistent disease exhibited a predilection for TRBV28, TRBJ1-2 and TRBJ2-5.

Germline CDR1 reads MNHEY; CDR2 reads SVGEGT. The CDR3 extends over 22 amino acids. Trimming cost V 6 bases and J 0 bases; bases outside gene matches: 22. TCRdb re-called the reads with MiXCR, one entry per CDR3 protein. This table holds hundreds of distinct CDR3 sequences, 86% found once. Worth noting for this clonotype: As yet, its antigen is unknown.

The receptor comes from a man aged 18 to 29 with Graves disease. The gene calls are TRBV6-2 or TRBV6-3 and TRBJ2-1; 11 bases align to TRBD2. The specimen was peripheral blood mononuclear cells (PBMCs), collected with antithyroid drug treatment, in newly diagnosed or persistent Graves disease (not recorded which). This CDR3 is CASRPGQGLGLAGGSSYNEQFF. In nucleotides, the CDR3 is TGTGCCAGCAGACCGGGACAGGGCCTTGGGCTAGCGGGAGGAAGCTCCTACAATGAGCAGTTCTTC.